This T cell receptor beta chain was documented in a study of blood T cell repertoires in COVID-19. Across the whole study: Samples taken during acute and convalescent COVID-19 were collected in the United States, Italy and Spain.

Individuals drawn from some 25 US areas were about 18 to 95 years old. Clinical history reported by participants formed the basis on which cohorts were assigned. Cohort 3 donors counted as recovered after two negative PCRs, clearance, or resolved symptoms. The CDR3 has 11 amino acids. Trimming cost V 4 bases and J 8 bases, with 6 bases left between them. Assay used: immunoSEQ multiplex PCR; TCRdb lists only in-frame clones, some missing. This table has about 220,000 clones, 88% appearing once. A note on this clone: This sample includes further DNA sequences coding for the same CDR3.

The gene calls are TRBV12-3 or TRBV12-4 and TRBJ2-1, with a possible D match to TRBD2 (5 bases). The sequence was obtained from a woman aged 25 to 39 who had recovered from COVID-19. Sample: PBMCs or T cells enriched from blood (not recorded which). This CDR3 is CASSWGDEQFF. The CDR3 DNA sequence: TGTGCCAGCAGTTGGGGAGATGAGCAGTTCTTC.